This T cell receptor beta chain was identified in a study of regulatory dendritic cells for organ transplantation. Study-level points and caveats: Memory T cells were less diverse than naive, with memory CD8+ most oligoclonal.

TCRdb's copy holds only in-frame clones and misses some; the assay was immunoSEQ multiplex PCR. This table has thousands of clones, around three fifths appearing once. This clone was counted a few times. Its antigen is undetermined. The CDR3 totals 13 residues. V lost 5 bases to trimming and J lost 6 bases, with 10 bases between them. Germline V gives CDR1 MNHEY, CDR2 SMNVEV (reference sequence). V usage is TRBV27 and J usage is TRBJ1-4; no reliable D call. The sequence came from a human donor in good health. Sequenced input: memory CD8+ T cells from blood. Subset here: CD45RO+ memory T cells. The CDR3 sequence is CASSPLEYEKLFF. CDR3 nucleotide sequence: TGTGCCAGCAGTCCCCTTGAGTATGAAAAACTGTTTTTT.